This TCR beta chain was profiled in a study of blood T cell repertoires in COVID-19. Across the study: Samples representing acute and convalescent COVID-19 were sourced from the United States, Italy and Spain.

Data came from immunoSEQ multiplex PCR; TCRdb stores just in-frame clones and leaves some out. The repertoire consists of more than 300,000 clones, with approximately 89% occurring once and the leading ten covering about 10%. V was pared by 0 bases and J by 1 base, with 4 bases of the junction left unmatched. The CDR3 spans 16 residues. Germline V CDR1 and CDR2: LGHDT, YNNKEL (reference sequence). During active infection, Seattle patients enrolled and were then monitored through disease. The sequencing sample was made of peripheral blood. This chain connects TRBV3-1 (or the pseudogene TRBV3-2) to TRBJ2-3; TRBD1 matches at 7 bases. This TCR derives from a woman aged 25 to 39 with COVID-19, enrolled during active disease. CDR3 in amino acids: CASSQDLQGGTDTQYF. The CDR3 bases are TGTGCCAGCAGCCAAGATCTCCAGGGGGGCACAGATACGCAGTATTTT.